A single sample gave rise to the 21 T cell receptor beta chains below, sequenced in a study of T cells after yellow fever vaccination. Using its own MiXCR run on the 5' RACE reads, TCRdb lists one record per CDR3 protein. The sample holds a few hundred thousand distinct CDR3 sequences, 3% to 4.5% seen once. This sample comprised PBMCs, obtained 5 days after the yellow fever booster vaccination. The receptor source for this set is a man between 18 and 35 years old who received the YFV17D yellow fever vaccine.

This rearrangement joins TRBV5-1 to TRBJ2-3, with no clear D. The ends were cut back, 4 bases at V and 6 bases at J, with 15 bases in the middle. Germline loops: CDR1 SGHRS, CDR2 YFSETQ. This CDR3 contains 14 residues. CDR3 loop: CASSPWTLPDTQYF. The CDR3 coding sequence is TGCGCCAGCAGCCCCTGGACCCTCCCCGATACGCAGTATTTT.

The CDR3 region has the DNA TGTGCCAGCAGTTACTCGAAAGGGTACTATGGCTACACCTTC. Translation: CASSYSKGYYGYTF. The rearrangement joins TRBV6-5 to TRBJ1-2; D not certain. V was clipped by 0 bases and J by 3 bases, with 8 bases between them. Germline CDR1 MNHEY, CDR2 SVGAGI. The CDR3 totals 14 residues.

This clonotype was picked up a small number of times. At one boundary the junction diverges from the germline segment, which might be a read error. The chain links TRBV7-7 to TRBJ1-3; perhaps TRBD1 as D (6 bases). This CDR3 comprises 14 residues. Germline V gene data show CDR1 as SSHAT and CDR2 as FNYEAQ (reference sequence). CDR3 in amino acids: CASSETGIGNTIYF. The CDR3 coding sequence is TGTGCTAGCAGCGAGACAGGAATAGGAAACACCATATATTTT. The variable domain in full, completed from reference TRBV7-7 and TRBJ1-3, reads GAGVSQSPRYKVTKRGQDVTLRCDPISSHATLYWYQQALGQGPEFLTYFNYEAQPDKSGLPSDRFSAERPEGSISTLTIQRTEQRDSAMYRCASSETGIGNTIYFGEGSWLTVV.

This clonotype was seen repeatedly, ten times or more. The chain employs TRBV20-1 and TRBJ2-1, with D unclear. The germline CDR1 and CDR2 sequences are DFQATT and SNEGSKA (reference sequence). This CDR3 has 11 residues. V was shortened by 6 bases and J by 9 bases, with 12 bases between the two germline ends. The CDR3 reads CSAYVVGEQFF. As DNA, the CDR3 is TGCAGTGCGTACGTGGTTGGTGAGCAGTTCTTC.

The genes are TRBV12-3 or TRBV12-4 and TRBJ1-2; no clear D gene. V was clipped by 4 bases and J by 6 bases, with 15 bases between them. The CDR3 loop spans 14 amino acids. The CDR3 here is CASSSSGMIDGYTF. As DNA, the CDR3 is TGTGCCAGCAGTTCTTCCGGGATGATAGATGGCTACACCTTC.

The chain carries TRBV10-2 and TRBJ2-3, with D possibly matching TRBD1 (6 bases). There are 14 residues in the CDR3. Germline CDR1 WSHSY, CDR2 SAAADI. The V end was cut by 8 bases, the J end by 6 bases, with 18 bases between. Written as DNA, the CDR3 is TGCGCCAGCTCCGAACAGGGAGAGATGGATACGCAGTATTTT. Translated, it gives CASSEQGEMDTQYF.

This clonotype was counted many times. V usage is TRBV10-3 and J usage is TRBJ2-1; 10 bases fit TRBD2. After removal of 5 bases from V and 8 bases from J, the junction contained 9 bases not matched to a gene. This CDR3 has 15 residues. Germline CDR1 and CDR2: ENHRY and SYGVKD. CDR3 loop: CAISNRTSGMDEQFF. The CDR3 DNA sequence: TGTGCCATCAGTAATCGGACTAGCGGAATGGATGAGCAGTTCTTC.

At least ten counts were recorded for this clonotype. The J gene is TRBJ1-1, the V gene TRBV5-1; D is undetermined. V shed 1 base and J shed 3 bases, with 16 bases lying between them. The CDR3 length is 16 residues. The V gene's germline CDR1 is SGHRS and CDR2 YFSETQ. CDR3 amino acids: CASSLSAGMADTEAFF. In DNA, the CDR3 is TGCGCCAGCAGCTTGAGCGCGGGTATGGCAGACACTGAAGCTTTCTTT.

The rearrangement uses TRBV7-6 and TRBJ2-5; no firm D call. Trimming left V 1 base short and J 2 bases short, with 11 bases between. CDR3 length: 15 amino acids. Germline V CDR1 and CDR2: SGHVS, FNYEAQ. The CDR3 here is CASSLGGRQQETQYF. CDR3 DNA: TGTGCCAGCAGCTTAGGAGGCAGACAACAAGAGACCCAGTACTTC.

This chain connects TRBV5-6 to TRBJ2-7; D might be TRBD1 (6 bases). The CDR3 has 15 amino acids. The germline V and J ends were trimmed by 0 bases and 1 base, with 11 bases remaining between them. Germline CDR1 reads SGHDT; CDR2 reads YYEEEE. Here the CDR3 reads CASSLVLQGSYEQYF. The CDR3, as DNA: TGTGCCAGCAGCTTGGTTCTGCAGGGGTCCTACGAGCAGTACTTC.

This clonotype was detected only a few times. The CDR3 reads CASGTPNTGELFF. CDR3 DNA sequence: TGCGCCAGCGGGACACCGAACACCGGGGAGCTGTTTTTT. The genes are TRBV5-1 and TRBJ2-2, with a possible D match to TRBD1 (6 bases). V lost 7 bases to trimming and J lost 0 bases, with 7 bases between them. The length of the CDR3 is 13 residues. CDR1 is SGHRS and CDR2 is YFSETQ in the germline V gene.

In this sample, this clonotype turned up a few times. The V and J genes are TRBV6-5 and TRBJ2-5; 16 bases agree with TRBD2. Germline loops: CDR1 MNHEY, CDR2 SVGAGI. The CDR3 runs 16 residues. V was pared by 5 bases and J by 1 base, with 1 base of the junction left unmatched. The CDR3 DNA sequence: TGTGCCAGCAGTGGGACTAGCGGGGGGGCCCAAGAGACCCAGTACTTC. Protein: CASSGTSGGAQETQYF.

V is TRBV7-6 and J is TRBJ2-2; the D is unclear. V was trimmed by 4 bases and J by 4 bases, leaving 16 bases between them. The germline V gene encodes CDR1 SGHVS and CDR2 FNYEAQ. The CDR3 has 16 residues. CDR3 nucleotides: TGTGCCAGCAGCTCTGGCGGCCCCCTAGGCACCGGGGAGCTGTTTTTT. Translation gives CASSSGGPLGTGELFF. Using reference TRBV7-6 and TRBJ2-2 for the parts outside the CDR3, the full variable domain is GAGVSQSPRYKVTKRGQDVALRCDPISGHVSLYWYRQALGQGPEFLTYFNYEAQQDKSGLPNDRFSAERPEGSISTLTIQRTEQRDSAMYRCASSSGGPLGTGELFFGEGSRLTVL.

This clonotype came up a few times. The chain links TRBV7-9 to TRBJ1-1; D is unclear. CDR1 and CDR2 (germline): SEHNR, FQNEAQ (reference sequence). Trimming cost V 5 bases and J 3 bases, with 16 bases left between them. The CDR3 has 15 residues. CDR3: CASSLVGNGDTEAFF. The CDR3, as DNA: TGTGCCAGCAGCCTTGTGGGGAACGGAGACACTGAAGCTTTCTTT.

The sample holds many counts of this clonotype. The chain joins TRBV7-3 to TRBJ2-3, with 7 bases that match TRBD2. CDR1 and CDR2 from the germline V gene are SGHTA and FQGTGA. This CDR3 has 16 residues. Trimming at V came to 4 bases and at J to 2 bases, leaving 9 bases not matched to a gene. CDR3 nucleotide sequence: TGTGCCAGCAGCTCCTTTGGGGGGGGACTCACAGATACGCAGTATTTT. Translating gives CASSSFGGGLTDTQYF. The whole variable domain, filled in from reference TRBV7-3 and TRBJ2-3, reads GAGVSQTPSNKVTEKGKYVELRCDPISGHTALYWYRQSLGQGPEFLIYFQGTGAADDSGLPNDRFFAVRPEGSVSTLKIQRTERGDSAVYLCASSSFGGGLTDTQYFGPGTRLTVL.

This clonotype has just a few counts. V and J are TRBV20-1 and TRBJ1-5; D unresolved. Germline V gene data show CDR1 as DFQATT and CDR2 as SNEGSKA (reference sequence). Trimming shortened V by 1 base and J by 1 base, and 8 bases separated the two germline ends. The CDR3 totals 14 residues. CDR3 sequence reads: CSARVGASNQPQHF. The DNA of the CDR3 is TGCAGTGCTAGAGTGGGAGCCAGCAATCAGCCCCAGCATTTT.

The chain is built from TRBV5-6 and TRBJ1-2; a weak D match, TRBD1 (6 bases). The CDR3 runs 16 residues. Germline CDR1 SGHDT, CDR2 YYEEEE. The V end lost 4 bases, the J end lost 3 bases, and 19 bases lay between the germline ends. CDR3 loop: CASSPFAGQSYYGYTF. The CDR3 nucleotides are TGTGCCAGCAGCCCCTTCGCCGGACAGAGCTACTATGGCTACACCTTC.

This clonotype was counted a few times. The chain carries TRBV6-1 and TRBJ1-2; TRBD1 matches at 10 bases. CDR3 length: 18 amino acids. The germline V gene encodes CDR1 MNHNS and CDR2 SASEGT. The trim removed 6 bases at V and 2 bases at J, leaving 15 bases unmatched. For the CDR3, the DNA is TGTGCCAGCAGACTTCCTTCCGGGACAGGGGCGATCAACTATGGCTACACCTTC. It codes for CASRLPSGTGAINYGYTF.

CDR3 bases: TGTGCCATCAGTGAGAGCCTAGCAAGGGATACGCAGTATTTT. The encoded protein is CAISESLARDTQYF. This sequence joins TRBV10-3 and TRBJ2-3, with D possibly matching TRBD2 (5 bases). The CDR3 is 14 residues long. The ends were cut back, 2 bases at V and 6 bases at J, with 12 bases in the middle. CDR1 and CDR2 from the germline V gene are ENHRY and SYGVKD.

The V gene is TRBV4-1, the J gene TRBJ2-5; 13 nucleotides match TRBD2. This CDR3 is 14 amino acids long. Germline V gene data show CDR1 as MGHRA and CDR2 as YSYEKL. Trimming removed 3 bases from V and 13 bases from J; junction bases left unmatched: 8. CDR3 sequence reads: CASSHGLAGEGVYF. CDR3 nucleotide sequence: TGCGCCAGCAGCCACGGACTAGCGGGGGAAGGGGTGTACTTC.

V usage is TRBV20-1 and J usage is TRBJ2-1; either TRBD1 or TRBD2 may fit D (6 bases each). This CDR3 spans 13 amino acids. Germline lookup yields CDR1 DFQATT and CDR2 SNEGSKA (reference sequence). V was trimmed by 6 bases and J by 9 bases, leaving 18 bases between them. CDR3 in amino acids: CSAPLRGPGEQFF. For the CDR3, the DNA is TGCAGTGCCCCTCTTCGGGGGCCGGGTGAGCAGTTCTTC.